Each of the 17 T cell receptor beta chains below was sequenced from the same sample in a study of spatial heterogeneity in lung cancer. Study-wide results and limits: Mutation tallies in tumors tracked expanded intratumoral alpha and beta TCR counts.

Time point indicated: sample taken at primary tumor resection. Via MiXCR, TCRdb re-called the 5' RACE reads, giving one row per CDR3 protein. The data contain some 3,000 distinct CDR3 sequences, 20% to 30% of them singletons. What these receptors recognize is not known. Specimen: lung tumor tissue, collected at surgery. All receptors come from a female donor with early-stage non-small cell lung cancer.

In its sample, this clonotype is medium-sized. V is TRBV12-3 or TRBV12-4 and J is TRBJ2-5; no definite D call. This CDR3 comprises 12 residues. Trimming took off 3 bases at V and 4 bases at J, with 6 bases between the two ends. The DNA for the CDR3 is TGTGCCAGCAGTTTTGTTGCAGAGACCCAGTACTTC. It is translated as CASSFVAETQYF.

As to this clonotype: The junction does not match germline at one end; this may be a read error. The V call is TRBV7-9, the J call TRBJ2-3; no definite D call. The CDR3 covers 12 residues. CDR1 and CDR2 (germline): SEHNR, FQNEAQ (reference sequence). CDR3: CASNLETDTQYF. The CDR3 coding sequence is TGTGCCAGCAACTTAGAGACAGATACGCAGTATTTT.

The chain combines TRBV7-2 with TRBJ2-1, with TRBD2 identical over 9 bases. Trimming at V came to 5 bases and at J to 10 bases, leaving 3 bases not matched to a gene. This CDR3 contains 12 residues. Germline V gives CDR1 SGHTA, CDR2 FQGNSA. The CDR3 nucleotides are TGTGCCAGCAGCCGTCTAGCGGGAGAGCAGTTCTTC. Amino acid sequence: CASSRLAGEQFF.

This chain links TRBV9 with TRBJ2-7, with D maybe TRBD1 (5 bases). Trimming removed 0 bases from V and 6 bases from J, with 10 bases in between. Germline V gives CDR1 SGDLS, CDR2 YYNGEE. The CDR3 is 13 residues long. The CDR3 DNA reads TGTGCCAGCAGCGTAGCACAGGACGGCGAGCAGTACTTC. The encoded protein is CASSVAQDGEQYF.

This chain connects TRBV6-4 to TRBJ2-1; perhaps TRBD1 as D (6 bases). Germline V gene lookup returns CDR1 MRHNA and CDR2 SNTAGT. The CDR3 runs 13 residues. V lost 5 bases and J 10 bases, leaving 15 bases between the germline ends. The CDR3 DNA is TGTGCCAGCAGTCTAATGGGGCAGGGGGAGCAGTTCTTC. It specifies CASSLMGQGEQFF.

The chain combines TRBV11-2 with TRBJ2-3, with D perhaps TRBD2 (6 bases). The germline V and J ends were trimmed by 5 bases and 10 bases, with 25 bases remaining between them. The CDR3 sequence is 16 residues long. Germline CDR1 SGHAT, CDR2 FQNNGV. As DNA, the CDR3 is TGTGCCAGCAGCCGCATTACCACCGGGACCTCGGGGGCGCAGTATTTT. Translating gives CASSRITTGTSGAQYF.

The chain uses TRBV5-6 and TRBJ2-5; 9 bases are shared with TRBD1. This CDR3 is 15 amino acids long. V shed 4 bases and J 7 bases; nucleotides not matched to a gene: 11. The V gene's germline CDR1 is SGHDT and CDR2 YYEEEE. In DNA, the CDR3 is TGTGCCAGCAGCCCTAGGGACAGGGAGTTTGGGACCCAGTACTTC. Its translation: CASSPRDREFGTQYF.

By its share, this clonotype is medium-sized. The genes are TRBV2 and TRBJ1-5; 8 bases are shared with TRBD1. This CDR3 comprises 13 residues. CDR1 is SNHLY and CDR2 is FYNNEI in the germline V gene. The junction had 1 base not matched to a gene; V was cut back by 4 bases and J by 5 bases. CDR3 sequence reads: CASSAQGDQPQHF. The CDR3 region has the DNA TGTGCCAGCAGTGCACAGGGGGATCAGCCCCAGCATTTT.

The chain joins TRBV19 to TRBJ2-2; 8 bases line up with TRBD2. The V gene end was trimmed by 11 bases and the J gene end by 5 bases; junction bases not matched to a gene: 4. The CDR3 spans 12 residues. Germline V lookup: CDR1 LNHDA, CDR2 SQIVND (reference sequence). The CDR3 DNA sequence: TGTGCCGGGCGGGGGGAAACCGGGGAGCTGTTTTTT. Protein product: CAGRGETGELFF. The full variable domain, in which reference TRBV19 and TRBJ2-2 provide the parts outside the CDR3, is DGGITQSPKYLFRKEGQNVTLSCEQNLNHDAMYWYRQDPGQGLRLIYYSQIVNDFQKGDIAEGYSVSREKKESFPLTVTSAQKNPTAFYLCAGRGETGELFFGEGSRLTVL.

This clonotype was observed a handful of times. The chain combines TRBV29-1 with TRBJ2-6; TRBD1 aligns across 8 bases. J lost 4 bases, V lost 4 bases, and 0 bases had no gene match. This CDR3 region has 13 residues. The germline V gene encodes CDR1 SQVTM and CDR2 ANQGSEA. The chain's CDR3 is CSVGTGGANVLTF. The DNA of the CDR3 is TGCAGCGTTGGGACAGGGGGGGCCAACGTCCTGACTTTC.

This clonotype is labeled as medium-sized. The chain carries TRBV4-3 and TRBJ2-6, with D perhaps being TRBD1 or TRBD2 (5 bases each). The germline V and J ends were trimmed by 2 bases and 0 bases, with 17 bases remaining between them. The CDR3 spans 19 residues. The V gene's germline CDR1 is LGHNA and CDR2 YSLEER. CDR3 sequence: CASSQKRGTASSGANVLTF. CDR3 sequence (DNA): TGCGCCAGCAGCCAAAAAAGAGGGACGGCCAGCTCTGGGGCCAACGTCCTGACTTTC.

The CDR3 DNA reads as TGCGCCAGCAGCTTGGAGTGGGGGGCGTTTACCGAGCAGTACTTC. Translated: CASSLEWGAFTEQYF. V usage is TRBV5-1 and J usage is TRBJ2-7; either TRBD1 or TRBD2 may supply D (6 bases each). Germline V gene lookup returns CDR1 SGHRS and CDR2 YFSETQ. This CDR3 is 15 amino acids long. V was trimmed by 0 bases and J by 6 bases, leaving 16 bases between them.

This clonotype was recorded a few times. The chain links TRBV5-1 to TRBJ2-7, with D hard to call. The germline V gene has CDR1 SGHRS and CDR2 YFSETQ. The length of the CDR3 is 13 residues. Trimming stripped 2 bases from V and 0 bases from J, with 6 bases between. For the CDR3, the DNA is TGCGCCAGCAGCTTTACAGTCTCCTACGAGCAGTACTTC. This codes for CASSFTVSYEQYF.

By frequency in the sample, this clonotype is medium-sized. J is TRBJ2-7 and V is TRBV2; D unresolved. Germline V gene data show CDR1 as SNHLY and CDR2 as FYNNEI. V lost 6 bases and J 6 bases, leaving 18 bases between the germline ends. The CDR3 is 14 residues long. CDR3 in amino acids: CASRPDWGRREQYF. CDR3 nucleotide sequence: TGTGCCAGCAGACCCGACTGGGGTCGGCGCGAGCAGTACTTC.

The CDR3 loop reads CASTPWDGASGEQYF. The CDR3 nucleotides are TGTGCCAGCACCCCATGGGATGGGGCATCTGGCGAGCAGTACTTC. This chain joins TRBV6-1 and TRBJ2-7; possible D gene TRBD1, 5 bases. V lost 7 bases, J lost 6 bases, and 22 bases lay in between. Germline assignment: CDR1 MNHNS and CDR2 SASEGT. This CDR3 region has 15 residues.

This chain connects TRBV6-5 to TRBJ2-4; 10 nucleotides line up with TRBD2. This CDR3 comprises 16 residues. Germline assignment: CDR1 MNHEY and CDR2 SVGAGI. With 4 bases clipped from V and 5 bases from J, the junction kept 8 bases outside the gene matches. CDR3 nucleotide sequence: TGTGCCAGCAGTTCCGCTAGCGGGGGACTCCAAAACATTCAGTACTTC. It yields the protein CASSSASGGLQNIQYF.

This clonotype is categorized as large. The genes are TRBV3-1 and TRBJ1-2; D gene ambiguous. This CDR3 comprises 12 residues. Germline loops: CDR1 LGHDT, CDR2 YNNKEL (reference sequence). V lost 5 bases and J 4 bases, leaving 8 bases between the germline ends. DNA of the CDR3: TGTGCCAGCAGCACGCAAAGCTATGGCTACACCTTC. Residues: CASSTQSYGYTF.